This TCR beta chain was captured by sequencing in a study of T cell repertoires in cytomegalovirus infection. Study-wide findings and caveats: It was HLA-C-restricted CMV-specific TCR beta clonotypes that dominated the response ex vivo.

TCRdb analysed the reads with MiXCR anew, one entry per CDR3 protein. The sample contains hundreds of thousands of distinct CDR3 sequences, under 35% of which appear only once. The V gene lost 8 bases and the J gene lost 5 bases, with 14 bases spanning the gap. This CDR3 spans 12 amino acids. Germline V CDR1 and CDR2: DFQATT, SNEGSKA (reference sequence). As regards this clonotype: Its matching antigen is unknown.

V usage is TRBV20-1 and J usage is TRBJ2-3; D perhaps matches TRBD2 (5 bases). This receptor was taken from a human donor in good health (CMV status not recorded). Some clones in this sample may be carry-over from other donors' samples. This specimen was cultured PBMCs, taken from culture after CMV antigen stimulation. The CDR3 DNA is TGCAGTAATAGAGGGATAGAAGATACGCAGTATTTT. This gives the protein CSNRGIEDTQYF.